The 2 T cell receptor beta chains presented below share a single source sample, sequenced in a study of blood T cells in healthy people across ages. Then a second PCR, running about 7 to 11 cycles, was carried out with a sample-barcoded 5' primer and a J-beta primer mix. TCRdb reanalysed the 5' RACE reads using MiXCR and keeps one entry per CDR3 protein. The repertoire includes 700,000 to 850,000 distinct CDR3 sequences, 53% of them detected once, and roughly 40% sits in the top ten. Sequencing used blood. The origin of the receptors is a man aged 80 or over in good health.

This chain links TRBV2 with TRBJ2-7, with D uncertain. CDR3 length: 14 amino acids. Germline loops: CDR1 SNHLY, CDR2 FYNNEI. V was shortened by 10 bases and J by 0 bases, with 16 bases between the two germline ends. The CDR3 loop reads CATRPQLSSYEQYF. The DNA of the CDR3 is TGTGCCACCCGACCTCAACTGAGCTCCTACGAGCAGTACTTC.

V gene TRBV28 combines with J gene TRBJ2-3; D unresolved. CDR1 MDHEN and CDR2 SYDVKM come from the germline V gene. The V end was cut by 4 bases, the J end by 2 bases, with 7 bases between. CDR3 size: 13 residues. This chain's CDR3 is CASSSLPTDTQYF. The CDR3 bases are TGTGCCAGCAGTTCCCTCCCCACAGATACGCAGTATTTT.